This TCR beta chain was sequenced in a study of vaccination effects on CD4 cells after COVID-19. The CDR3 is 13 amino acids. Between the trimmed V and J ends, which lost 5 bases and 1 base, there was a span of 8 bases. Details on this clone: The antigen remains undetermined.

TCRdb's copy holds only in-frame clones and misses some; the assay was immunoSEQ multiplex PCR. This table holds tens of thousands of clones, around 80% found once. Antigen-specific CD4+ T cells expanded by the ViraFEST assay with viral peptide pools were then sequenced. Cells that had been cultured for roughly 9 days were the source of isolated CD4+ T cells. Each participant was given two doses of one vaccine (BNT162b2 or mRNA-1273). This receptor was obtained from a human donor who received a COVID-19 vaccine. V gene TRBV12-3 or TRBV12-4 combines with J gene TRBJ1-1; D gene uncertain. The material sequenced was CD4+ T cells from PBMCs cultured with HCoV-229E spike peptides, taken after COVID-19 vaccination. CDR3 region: CASSLGGNTEAFF. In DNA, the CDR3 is TGTGCCAGCAGTCTCGGTGGGAACACTGAAGCTTTCTTT.